The sequence of this T cell receptor beta chain was determined in a study of identical twins. MiXCR was run by TCRdb on the 5' RACE reads, yielding one entry per CDR3 protein. The data show some 460,000 distinct CDR3 sequences, over 12% seen once. A remark on this clonotype: Its antigen is not identified.

Whole-study findings and limits: Excess sharing between twins was weaker in beta out-of-frame sequences. Twin-shared out-of-frame alpha sequences showed excess low generation probability.

Healthy Caucasians made up all donors. V lost 3 bases and J lost 0; bases outside the gene matches: 14. CDR3 length equals 19 residues. The germline V gene has CDR1 SGHAT and CDR2 FQDESV (reference sequence). A further study also used this sample, focusing on yellow fever vaccine responses in identical twins.

The chain has TRBV11-1 and TRBJ2-1; 7 bases map to TRBD2. Sequencing was carried out using CD4+ T cells sorted from blood. This receptor was taken from a woman between 18 and 29 years old in good health. DNA for the CDR3: TGTGCCAGCAGCTTGAGTGTGCTAGCGGCGGAGAGCTCCTACAATGAGCAGTTCTTC. Protein product: CASSLSVLAAESSYNEQFF.